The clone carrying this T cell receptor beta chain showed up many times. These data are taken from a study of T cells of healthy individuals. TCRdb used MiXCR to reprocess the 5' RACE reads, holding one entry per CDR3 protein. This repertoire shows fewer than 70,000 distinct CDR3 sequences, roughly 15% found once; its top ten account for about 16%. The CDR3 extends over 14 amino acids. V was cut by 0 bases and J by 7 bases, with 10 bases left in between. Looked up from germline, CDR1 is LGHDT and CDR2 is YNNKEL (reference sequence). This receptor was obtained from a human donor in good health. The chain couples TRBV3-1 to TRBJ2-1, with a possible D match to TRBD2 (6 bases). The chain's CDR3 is CASSQDGGRNEQFF. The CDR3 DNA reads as TGTGCCAGCAGCCAAGACGGGGGTAGGAATGAGCAGTTCTTC.